This passage covers 29 T cell receptor beta chains from one sample sequenced in a study of monozygotic twins with cystic fibrosis. Sequenced by immunoSEQ multiplex PCR; TCRdb stores in-frame clones only, minus some. The sample has around 21,000 clones; approximately 87% are singletons. Material: blood. The source of these receptors is a woman aged 30 to 39 with cystic fibrosis.

The genes are TRBV2 and TRBJ2-6, with D hard to call. V was shortened by 4 bases and J by 4 bases, with 11 bases between the two germline ends. This CDR3 comprises 15 residues. Germline CDR1 is SNHLY and CDR2 is FYNNEI. The CDR3 nucleotides are TGTGCCAGCAGTGTCGGGCAGGCCGGGGCCAACGTCCTGACTTTC. It specifies CASSVGQAGANVLTF.

The gene calls are TRBV4-3 and TRBJ1-1; the D is unclear. Germline V gene sequence: CDR1 LGHNA, CDR2 YSLEER. Trimming took 0 bases from V and 1 from J, leaving 9 bases between them. The CDR3 totals 15 residues. CDR3 protein: CASSQDPRTNTEAFF. CDR3 DNA: TGCGCCAGCAGCCAAGATCCTCGGACGAACACTGAAGCTTTCTTT.

The chain is built from TRBV5-1 and TRBJ1-6, with 9 bases lining up with TRBD1. The CDR3 has 15 amino acids. J lost 10 bases, V lost 4 bases, and 9 bases had no gene match. Germline CDR1 is SGHRS and CDR2 is YFSETQ. The CDR3 bases are TGCGCCAGCAGCGAGAAGGGACAGGGTGGGTCACCCCTCCACTTT. Translated: CASSEKGQGGSPLHF.

This chain connects TRBV2 to TRBJ1-2; the D is unclear. Trimming stripped 2 bases from V and 7 bases from J, with 14 bases between. Germline values: CDR1 SNHLY, CDR2 FYNNEI. This CDR3 is built from 14 residues. CDR3 residues: CASSELVALPGYTF. The CDR3, as DNA: TGTGCCAGCAGTGAATTAGTGGCCCTGCCTGGCTACACCTTC.

This sequence joins TRBV6-1 and TRBJ1-5; no firm D call. The CDR3 has 13 residues. CDR1 and CDR2 from the germline V gene are MNHNS and SASEGT. Trimming removed 6 bases from V and 0 bases from J, with 6 bases in between. The CDR3 DNA follows: TGTGCCAGCAGGAAATATAGCAATCAGCCCCAGCATTTT. It translates to CASRKYSNQPQHF.

The rearrangement links TRBV7-2 to TRBJ2-5; D might be TRBD2 (6 bases). This CDR3 region has 15 residues. CDR1 is SGHTA and CDR2 is FQGNSA in the germline V gene. V gave up 4 bases and J gave up 7 bases, with 19 bases separating them. DNA for the CDR3: TGTGCCAGCAGCTCTGGCTCGGGGGTCGGGGGGACCCAGTACTTC. It encodes CASSSGSGVGGTQYF.

The chain is built from TRBV5-1 and TRBJ2-7, with a tentative D call TRBD2 (6 bases). Trimming cost V 4 bases and J 1 base, with 9 bases left between them. The CDR3 runs 13 residues. Germline CDR1 SGHRS, CDR2 YFSETQ. This CDR3 is CASSADYSYEQYF. The CDR3 coding sequence is TGCGCCAGCAGCGCGGACTATTCCTACGAGCAGTACTTC.

This chain joins TRBV6-5 and TRBJ2-7, with a tentative D call TRBD1 (6 bases). Germline V lookup: CDR1 MNHEY, CDR2 SVGAGI. This CDR3 spans 14 amino acids. V lost 6 bases to trimming and J lost 2 bases, with 14 bases between them. In DNA form, the CDR3 reads TGTGCCAGCAGGTACAGGGTGGGGACCTACGAGCAGTACTTC. Encoded protein: CASRYRVGTYEQYF.

J is TRBJ1-6 and V is TRBV27; D ambiguous. Per germline, CDR1 MNHEY and CDR2 SMNVEV (reference sequence). The length of the CDR3 is 14 residues. V lost 6 bases and J lost 8, with 14 bases in between. The CDR3 DNA sequence: TGTGCCAGCAGAGGAGGGTTGGTATATTCACCCCTCCACTTT. Encoded protein: CASRGGLVYSPLHF.

This rearrangement joins TRBV29-1 to TRBJ2-1; possibly TRBD2 for D (5 bases). CDR3 size: 15 residues. The V gene lost 5 bases and the J gene lost 4 bases, with 18 bases spanning the gap. Germline V gives CDR1 SQVTM, CDR2 ANQGSEA. The CDR3 reads CSVSPGMGRYNEQFF. The CDR3 DNA sequence: TGCAGCGTTAGTCCCGGGATGGGTCGGTACAATGAGCAGTTCTTC.

This clone was picked up one time. The chain combines TRBV4-1 with TRBJ2-1; D tentatively fits TRBD1 or TRBD2 (5 bases each). V lost 4 bases and J lost 7, with 14 bases in between. Per the germline V gene, CDR1 is MGHRA and CDR2 is YSYEKL. CDR3 size: 14 residues. CDR3 in amino acids: CASSLQMRGNEQFF. The DNA for the CDR3 is TGCGCCAGCAGCCTCCAGATGAGGGGTAATGAGCAGTTCTTC.

The chain combines TRBV30 with TRBJ2-7, with no clear D. Germline loops: CDR1 GTSNPN, CDR2 SVGIG (reference sequence). Trimming stripped 0 bases from V and 6 bases from J, with 9 bases between. CDR3 length: 12 residues. CDR3 loop: CAWSVGRVEQYF. In DNA form, the CDR3 reads TGTGCCTGGAGTGTAGGAAGGGTCGAGCAGTACTTC.

CDR3 loop: CASSSGIPSYEQYF. CDR3 sequence (DNA): TGTGCCAGCTCCAGCGGGATTCCGTCCTACGAGCAGTACTTC. The chain is built from TRBV28 and TRBJ2-7; 7 positions match TRBD2. The V and J ends lost 8 bases and 1 base, in that order; junction bases with no gene match: 8. Germline V gives CDR1 MDHEN, CDR2 SYDVKM. The CDR3 is 14 amino acids.

The chain uses TRBV5-4 and TRBJ2-7; D is perhaps TRBD1 (5 bases). The CDR3 is made up of 13 amino acids. Between the trimmed V and J ends, which lost 1 base and 2 bases, there was a span of 7 bases. Germline V CDR1 and CDR2: SGHNT, YYREEE (reference sequence). DNA of the CDR3: TGTGCCAGCAGCTTGAGGGGAACCTACGAGCAGTACTTC. It codes for CASSLRGTYEQYF.

This sequence joins TRBV6-1 and TRBJ2-2, with D uncertain. The CDR3 has 15 amino acids. Germline CDR1 MNHNS, CDR2 SASEGT. The V gene lost 6 bases and the J gene lost 4 bases, with 15 bases spanning the gap. CDR3 nucleotide sequence: TGTGCCAGCAGAATCAGACGGGTAATCACCGGGGAGCTGTTTTTT. As protein: CASRIRRVITGELFF.

The gene calls are TRBV5-1 and TRBJ2-5; D possibly matches TRBD1 or TRBD2 (5 bases each). The CDR3 has 16 residues. Germline loops: CDR1 SGHRS, CDR2 YFSETQ. Trimming stripped 4 bases from V and 5 bases from J, with 21 bases between. CDR3 protein: CASSPSGRAGSETQYF. In DNA, the CDR3 is TGCGCCAGCAGCCCCAGCGGCAGGGCTGGTAGTGAGACCCAGTACTTC.

This clone came up once. This chain links TRBV5-1 with TRBJ2-2, with D tentatively TRBD2 (6 bases). Germline lookup yields CDR1 SGHRS and CDR2 YFSETQ. The V end lost 1 base, the J end lost 6 bases, and 7 bases lay between the germline ends. The CDR3 extends over 13 amino acids. CDR3 nucleotides: TGCGCCAGCAGCTTGAGGGAGGCCGGGGAGCTGTTTTTT. Amino acids: CASSLREAGELFF.

The V gene is TRBV25-1, the J gene TRBJ2-1; D possibly corresponds to TRBD1 (5 bases). CDR1 is MGHDK, CDR2 SYGVNS, per germline. This CDR3 has 11 residues. The ends were cut back, 4 bases at V and 9 bases at J, with 7 bases in the middle. As DNA, the CDR3 is TGTGCCAGCAGTGCAAGGGGTGAGCAGTTCTTC. It is translated as CASSARGEQFF.

CDR3 region: CASSPGIDEQYF. The CDR3 DNA reads TGTGCCAGCTCACCAGGCATCGACGAGCAGTACTTC. This chain uses TRBV18 with TRBJ2-7; D gene uncertain. CDR3 size: 12 residues. CDR1 and CDR2 from the germline V gene are KGHSH and LQKENI. V was clipped by 2 bases and J by 5 bases, with 7 bases between them.

The genes are TRBV5-1 and TRBJ2-2; tentative D call: TRBD1 (6 bases). This CDR3 region has 14 residues. Germline assignment: CDR1 SGHRS and CDR2 YFSETQ. Trimming cost V 4 bases and J 1 base, with 8 bases left between them. The CDR3 loop reads CASSRGQNTGELFF. CDR3 coding DNA: TGCGCCAGCAGCAGGGGACAGAACACCGGGGAGCTGTTTTTT. Variable domain in full (rest from reference TRBV5-1 and TRBJ2-2): KAGVTQTPRYLIKTRGQQVTLSCSPISGHRSVSWYQQTPGQGLQFLFEYFSETQRNKGNFPGRFSGRQFSNSRSEMNVSTLELGDSALYLCASSRGQNTGELFFGEGSRLTVL.

The gene calls are TRBV19 and TRBJ1-2, with a weak D call TRBD1 (6 bases). The germline V and J ends were trimmed by 6 bases and 7 bases, with 12 bases remaining between them. This CDR3 is built from 12 residues. Germline CDR1 and CDR2: LNHDA and SQIVND (reference sequence). The CDR3 DNA reads TGTGCCAGTAGACAGGGTAATCGTGGCTACACCTTC. Its translation is CASRQGNRGYTF.

This chain joins TRBV6-4 and TRBJ2-1, with D tentatively TRBD1 (5 bases). The germline gives CDR1 MRHNA, CDR2 SNTAGT. Trimming left V 4 bases short and J 0 bases short, with 7 bases between. CDR3 size: 14 residues. CDR3 protein: CASSAQGSYNEQFF. The CDR3 DNA follows: TGTGCCAGCAGTGCCCAGGGCTCCTACAATGAGCAGTTCTTC.

This chain connects TRBV13 to TRBJ1-2; maybe TRBD1 (6 bases). The germline CDR1 and CDR2 sequences are PRHDT and FYEKMQ (reference sequence). This CDR3 comprises 12 residues. Trimming cost V 5 bases and J 6 bases, with 10 bases left between them. The CDR3 sequence is CASSPYRDGYTF. The DNA of the CDR3 is TGTGCCAGCAGCCCATACAGGGATGGCTACACCTTC.

The chain combines TRBV5-1 with TRBJ1-2; the match to TRBD1 covers 7 bases. Germline assignment: CDR1 SGHRS and CDR2 YFSETQ. With 4 bases clipped from V and 0 bases from J, the junction kept 3 bases outside the gene matches. The CDR3 length is 14 residues. The CDR3 DNA reads as TGCGCCAGCAGCCATGGGACAGCTAACTATGGCTACACCTTC. This sequence encodes CASSHGTANYGYTF.

This chain joins TRBV4-1 and TRBJ1-4; no firm D call. Germline V gene lookup returns CDR1 MGHRA and CDR2 YSYEKL. This CDR3 has 16 residues. The V gene lost 0 bases and the J gene lost 8 bases, with 16 bases spanning the gap. The CDR3 protein is CASSQEMTAAGEKLFF. The DNA of the CDR3 is TGCGCCAGCAGCCAAGAGATGACTGCTGCGGGGGAAAAACTGTTTTTT.

This CDR3 is CASSPRREGELFF. Written as DNA, the CDR3 is TGTGCCAGCTCACCCCGACGGGAGGGGGAGCTGTTTTTT. The V call is TRBV18, the J call TRBJ2-2, with a weak D call TRBD2 (6 bases). Trimming cost V 3 bases and J 8 bases, with 10 bases left between them. The germline V gene encodes CDR1 KGHSH and CDR2 LQKENI. CDR3 size: 13 residues. Variable domain in full (rest from reference TRBV18 and TRBJ2-2): NAGVMQNPRHLVRRRGQEARLRCSPMKGHSHVYWYRQLPEEGLKFMVYLQKENIIDESGMPKERFSAEFPKEGPSILRIQQVVRGDSAAYFCASSPRREGELFFGEGSRLTVL.

This sequence joins TRBV28 and TRBJ1-2; TRBD1 matches 7 bases. The germline gives CDR1 MDHEN, CDR2 SYDVKM. The trim removed 5 bases at V and 4 bases at J, leaving 7 bases unmatched. The CDR3 is 14 residues long. CDR3 bases: TGTGCCAGCAGTGAACAGGGGTGGATCTATGGCTACACCTTC. This translates into CASSEQGWIYGYTF.

This clone was recorded only once. V and J are TRBV7-9 and TRBJ1-2; D gene uncertain. CDR1 and CDR2 from the germline V gene are SEHNR and FQNEAQ (reference sequence). Trimming cost V 4 bases and J 8 bases, with 14 bases left between them. This CDR3 is 13 amino acids long. The CDR3 coding sequence is TGTGCCAGCAGCTCCCCGCAGACTTTAGGCTACACCTTC. Translated, it gives CASSSPQTLGYTF.

In this sample, this clone turned up a few times. V gene TRBV9 combines with J gene TRBJ1-5; the D gene is possibly TRBD1 (5 bases). V was shortened by 4 bases and J by 5 bases, with 10 bases between the two germline ends. The CDR3 loop spans 13 amino acids. Germline V gives CDR1 SGDLS, CDR2 YYNGEE. The CDR3 here is CASSPGYDQPQHF. CDR3 coding DNA: TGTGCCAGCAGCCCAGGGTACGATCAGCCCCAGCATTTT.